Listed below are T cell receptor beta chains from one sample, sequenced in a study of response to subunit inactivated influenza vaccine. Each CDR3 protein is one row after TCRdb ran MiXCR on the RT-PCR reads. The data show roughly 160,000 distinct CDR3 sequences, about 11% seen once. Specimen: non-naive T cells sorted from PBMCs, collected roughly 6 weeks after vaccination. Every receptor here comes from a man over 45 who received an inactivated influenza vaccine. CDR3s include the opening cysteine and the closing phenylalanine or tryptophan. D genes are given only for firm matches. Some rows have no size entry. The others give once, few or many, or a class for an expanded clone.

J | D | V | size | DNA | CDR3
TRBJ2-2 | . | TRBV27 | many | TGTGCCAGCAGAGAGTGGGGGGCTCTAGAGACCGGGGAGCTGTTTTTT | CASREWGALETGELFF
TRBJ2-1 | TRBD2 | TRBV2 | many | TGTGCCAGCAGAGTACTAGCGGGGGTGGACAATGAGCAGTTCTTC | CASRVLAGVDNEQFF
TRBJ2-7 | TRBD1 | TRBV25-1 | many | TGTGCCAGCAGGTCGACAGGGGGTGGGTACGAGCAGTACTTC | CASRSTGGGYEQYF
TRBJ1-1 | TRBD1 | TRBV5-1 | . | TGCGCCAGCAGCCTGGGACAGATGAACACTGAAGCTTTCTTT | CASSLGQMNTEAFF
TRBJ2-1 | . | TRBV3-1 | . | TGTGCCAGCAGCCAAGACGCCTTTGGGGGTGAGCAGTTCTTC | CASSQDAFGGEQFF
TRBJ2-1 | TRBD2 | TRBV6-2/TRBV6-3 | many | TGTGCCAGCAGTCGGCTAGCGGCAAACAATGAGCAGTTCTTC | CASSRLAANNEQFF
TRBJ2-7 | . | TRBV3-1 | many | TGTGCCAGCAGCCAACCGGGACACCCATACGAGCAGTACTTC | CASSQPGHPYEQYF
TRBJ1-2 | . | TRBV20-1 | . | TGCAGTGCTAGAGATTTCGGGGGGGGCTATGGCTACACCTTC | CSARDFGGGYGYTF
TRBJ2-5 | . | TRBV7-9 | few | TGTGCCAGCAGCTCTGCGGGGCCAACCGGAGAGACCCAGTACTTC | CASSSAGPTGETQYF
TRBJ1-1 | . | TRBV28 | . | TGTGCCAGCAACCCTCCCCCAGGGGACATGAACACTGAAGCTTTCTTT | CASNPPPGDMNTEAFF
TRBJ2-7 | . | TRBV4-2 | . | TGTGCCAGCAGCCAGATCGTTCTCTCCGGGACAAGTATCCACGAGCAGTACTTC | CASSQIVLSGTSIHEQYF
TRBJ2-3 | TRBD2 | TRBV5-1 | . | TGCGCCAGCAGCCCGGGACTAGCGGGGGGCAGGGATACGCAGTATTTT | CASSPGLAGGRDTQYF
TRBJ1-2 | . | TRBV5-1 | . | TGCGCCAGCAGCCCGGACAGCTCTAACTATGGCTACACCTTC | CASSPDSSNYGYTF
TRBJ2-7 | TRBD2 | TRBV6-2/TRBV6-3 | few | TGTGCCAGCTGTCGGGAGCGGGGGGCCTACGAGCAGTACTTC | CASCRERGAYEQYF
TRBJ2-7 | TRBD2 | TRBV6-1 | . | TGTGCCAGCAGGGGGGGGGATTTAAACAGACTTTTGGAGCAGTACTTC | CASRGGDLNRLLEQYF
TRBJ2-1 | . | TRBV19 | few | TGTGCCAGTAGTATTCTCCGGACACGGAACAATGAGCAGTTCTTC | CASSILRTRNNEQFF
TRBJ2-1 | TRBD2 | TRBV28 | . | TGTGCCAGCAGGGGACTAGCGGCTAGCTCCTACAATGAGCAGTTCTTC | CASRGLAASSYNEQFF
TRBJ2-3 | TRBD2 | TRBV7-2 | . | TGTGCCAGCAGCTTAGCTTTTAGCGGGACAGATACGCAGTATTTT | CASSLAFSGTDTQYF
TRBJ2-3 | TRBD2 | TRBV7-2 | many | TGTGCCAGCAGCTCCTTAGCGGGAAGTCCAGATACGCAGTATTTT | CASSSLAGSPDTQYF
TRBJ2-1 | TRBD2 | TRBV7-2 | many | TGTGCCAGCACCATGGGACTAGCGGGGGGGCTTAATGAGCAGTTCTTC | CASTMGLAGGLNEQFF
TRBJ2-5 | TRBD2 | TRBV30 | . | TGTGCCTGGAAACGGACTAGCGGGATCGCAGAGACCCAGTACTTC | CAWKRTSGIAETQYF
TRBJ2-5 | . | TRBV5-5 | many | TGTGCCAGCAGCTCGACTACGCGAGAAGAGACCCAGTACTTC | CASSSTTREETQYF
TRBJ2-1 | TRBD1 | TRBV20-1 | many | TGCAGTGCTGGCCCCTGGGACAGGGGTTACAATGAGCAGTTCTTC | CSAGPWDRGYNEQFF
TRBJ1-1 | . | TRBV16 | few | TGTGCCAGCAGCCAAAAGTCGGTGAACACTGAAGCTTTCTTT | CASSQKSVNTEAFF
TRBJ2-3 | TRBD2 | TRBV12-3/TRBV12-4 | many | TGTGCCAGCAGTCGAGCGGGGGGGCAGTATTTT | CASSRAGGQYF